The text below deals with one TCR beta chain. The target antigen is unknown. The entirety of the isolated RNA underwent reverse transcription, so expressed TCRB transcripts were sequenced. Libraries were prepared by immunoSEQ multiplex PCR; TCRdb keeps only in-frame clonotypes and omits some of them. This sample carries 300,000 to 350,000 clones, around 15% of them seen once, and the ten largest clones take about 6.7%. The source of the sample is a study of beta chain features in type 1 diabetes. The germline gives CDR1 MGHRA, CDR2 YSYEKL. Trimming cost V 3 bases and J 2 bases, with 13 bases left between them. CDR3 length equals 15 residues. Study results and limitations: Relative to healthy donors, patients appeared to have naive, central memory and Treg TCRB repertoires that were more similar.

Donors contributed one heparinised blood draw apiece, averaging around 120 mL. Via CD45RO/CCR7/CD25/CD127/CD95/CD27, cells of the CD4+ naive, central memory, regulatory and stem cell-like memory subsets were sorted. Sorted populations were all over 98% pure. The V gene is TRBV4-1, the J gene TRBJ1-2; D remains ambiguous. This TCR came from a man aged 25 to 40 in good health. Sequenced material: central memory CD4+ T cells from blood. CDR3 in DNA: TGCGCCAGCAGCCAGAGCTCGACACGGAACTATGGCTACACCTTC. It codes for CASSQSSTRNYGYTF.